Shown below are 11 T cell receptor beta chains from a single sample sequenced in a study of CD8 T cells in Susac syndrome. Random hexamers primed reverse transcription of about 0.45 to 1 ug RNA. MiXCR, run by TCRdb on the immunoSEQ multiplex PCR reads, gives a single entry per CDR3 protein. Of hundreds of thousands of distinct CDR3 sequences listed, roughly 95% are singletons. What was sequenced was CD4+ T cells from PBMCs. These receptors all stem from a human donor with multiple sclerosis.

The chain recombines TRBV5-4 with TRBJ2-5, with D perhaps being TRBD1 or TRBD2 (6 bases each). V lost 4 bases to trimming and J lost 5 bases, with 15 bases between them. CDR3 length equals 14 residues. The germline V gene encodes CDR1 SGHNT and CDR2 YYREEE (reference sequence). The CDR3 nucleotides are TGTGCCAGCAGCAGGATGGGGGGCCGGGAGACCCAGTACTTC. Residues: CASSRMGGRETQYF. Based on the CDR3 plus reference TRBV5-4 and TRBJ2-5, the full variable domain is ETGVTQSPTHLIKTRGQQVTLRCSSQSGHNTVSWYQQALGQGPQFIFQYYREEENGRGNFPPRFSGLQFPNYSSELNVNALELDDSALYLCASSRMGGRETQYFGPGTRLLVL.

About this clonotype itself: The junction departs from the called germline gene at one end, perhaps through a read error. J is TRBJ1-1 and V is TRBV24-1; perhaps TRBD1 as D (5 bases). CDR3 length: 13 amino acids. Germline lookup yields CDR1 KGHDR and CDR2 SFDVKD. CDR3 in DNA: TGTGCCACCGGTGATGCGGACACCCACGAAGCTTTCTTT. This encodes CATGDADTHEAFF.

This clonotype came up a few times. V gene TRBV5-4 combines with J gene TRBJ1-2; D is perhaps TRBD1 (6 bases). The CDR3 length is 14 residues. Trimming took off 0 bases at V and 7 bases at J, with 13 bases between the two ends. Germline V CDR1 and CDR2: SGHNT, YYREEE (reference sequence). DNA for the CDR3: TGTGCCAGCAGCTTGGCGGGGGGCCTAGGTGGCTACACCTTC. This translates into CASSLAGGLGGYTF.

This clonotype was seen a single time. This chain connects TRBV2 to TRBJ2-3; TRBD2 is a possible D gene (6 bases). V shed 8 bases and J shed 2 bases, with 23 bases lying between them. CDR1 is SNHLY, CDR2 FYNNEI, per germline. The length of the CDR3 is 17 residues. CDR3 in amino acids: CASRLTYLAIDTDTQYF. The CDR3, as DNA: TGTGCCAGCCGCCTTACCTATCTAGCGATAGACACAGATACGCAGTATTTT.

V usage is TRBV5-1 and J usage is TRBJ2-2; 10 bases fit TRBD1. The germline gives CDR1 SGHRS, CDR2 YFSETQ. V was clipped by 7 bases and J by 6 bases; unmatched bases: 9. There are 15 residues in the CDR3. CDR3 residues: CASLRDRGGSGELFF. The CDR3, as DNA: TGCGCCAGCTTACGGGACAGGGGAGGATCCGGGGAGCTGTTTTTT.

The V gene is TRBV14, the J gene TRBJ2-6, with D tentatively TRBD1 or TRBD2 (6 bases each). Trimming took 1 base from V and 0 from J, leaving 22 bases between them. The CDR3 is 21 amino acids. Germline assignment: CDR1 SGHDN and CDR2 FVKESK. CDR3 sequence (DNA): TGTGCCAGCAGCCAAGTGGATTTCTGGCGGGACACCAGCTCTGGGGCCAACGTCCTGACTTTC. Its translation is CASSQVDFWRDTSSGANVLTF.

V and J are TRBV24-1 and TRBJ2-5; no reliable D call. V lost 1 base, J lost 1 base, and 3 bases lay in between. There are 13 residues in the CDR3. CDR1 and CDR2 (germline): KGHDR, SFDVKD. The CDR3 sequence: CATSDFSQETQYF. In DNA, the CDR3 is TGTGCCACCAGTGATTTCAGCCAAGAGACCCAGTACTTC.

The chain is built from TRBV7-8 and TRBJ2-1, with TRBD2 matching 8 bases. V trimming: 5 bases; J trimming: 3 bases; junction bases outside the gene matches: 9. In germline, CDR1 is SGHVS, CDR2 FQNEAQ. The CDR3 extends over 16 amino acids. CDR3 loop: CASSPLRGGIYNEQFF. CDR3 in DNA: TGTGCCAGCAGCCCTCTTCGGGGGGGTATCTACAATGAGCAGTTCTTC.

V gene TRBV30 combines with J gene TRBJ2-1, with TRBD2 matching 10 bases. The CDR3 is made up of 13 amino acids. Unmatched junction bases numbered 4, after V lost 7 bases and J lost 4 bases. The germline gives CDR1 GTSNPN, CDR2 SVGIG (reference sequence). CDR3 sequence: CAFASGGYNEQFF. CDR3 DNA sequence: TGTGCCTTTGCTAGCGGGGGATACAATGAGCAGTTCTTC.

The genes are TRBV7-9 and TRBJ2-6; D unresolved. The CDR3 is 14 amino acids. The ends were cut back, 8 bases at V and 6 bases at J, with 14 bases in the middle. The V gene's germline CDR1 is SEHNR and CDR2 FQNEAQ (reference sequence). The CDR3 spells CASAFGSQANVLTF. Written as DNA, the CDR3 is TGTGCCAGCGCTTTCGGGTCTCAGGCCAACGTCCTGACTTTC. Together with reference TRBV7-9 and TRBJ2-6, the CDR3 gives the full variable domain: DTGVSQNPRHKITKRGQNVTFRCDPISEHNRLYWYRQTLGQGPEFLTYFQNEAQLEKSRLLSDRFSAERPKGSFSTLEIQRTEQGDSAMYLCASAFGSQANVLTFGAGSRLTVL.

A single count supports this clonotype. The V gene is TRBV27, the J gene TRBJ2-7; D not certain. CDR1 is MNHEY and CDR2 is SMNVEV in the germline V gene (reference sequence). The CDR3 runs 14 residues. Trimming took 6 bases from V and 3 from J, leaving 15 bases between them. CDR3 sequence reads: CASRLSAPFYEQYF. CDR3 DNA sequence: TGTGCCAGCAGGCTCTCGGCCCCCTTCTACGAGCAGTACTTC.